This T cell receptor beta chain was sequenced in a study of human T cells and chemical hapten exposure (dated by TCRdb to about 2021). For context, the study as a whole: For sensitization, 2% DPC in acetone was applied to a 2 cm by 2 cm area of upper inner arm skin. The libraries were sequenced as a pool, and the TCR yield per sample differed mostly because of small variations in library volumes within the pool. For TCR sequencing, blood came from 25 to 35 alopecia patients at anywhere from one to four time points (pre-sensitization, 2, 6 and 24 weeks). Patients additionally received weekly therapeutic DPC doses to the scalp throughout the roughly 25-week study period. Most of the patients in the cohort were female, and the cohort covered alopecia areata with under or over 50% scalp involvement, alopecia totalis and alopecia universalis. Patch testing was done on the upper back using Finn chambers containing 0.01% DPC, and results were scored after 6 days according to International Contact Dermatitis Research Group standards. Peripheral blood TCR repertoire changes were tracked in vivo in alopecia patients during primary and secondary sensitization to the hapten diphenylcyclopropenone (DPC). Blood samples were taken from patients before sensitization (week 0) and then at 2, 6 and about 24 weeks after DPC sensitization. The paper's findings and limits, for the study overall: Patch test score was positively correlated with the number of PT1 expanded TCRs, with significance at thresholds 8, 16 and 32 but not at 4. DPC sensitization did not change the number of TCRs with a frequency above 1 in 1000, and there was no evidence of changes in global repertoire structure. Because all patients had alopecia, a presumed autoimmune disease, the immune response of the patients might differ from that of healthy individuals. After repeated subsampling, the strength of the expansion versus patch-test correlation and the threshold at which it became significant changed. Expanded TCRs formed significantly more large CDR3 similarity clusters than pre-sensitization or healthy control sets, consistent with antigen-driven responses.

The time point label, as the study defines it: patch test 2, 6 weeks after DPC sensitization. The treatment or condition tag for this specimen amounts to: therapeutic diphenylcyclopropenone sensitization with weekly scalp DPC. At each patch-test visit, blood was drawn before the patch test was applied. Eligible patients were aged 18 to 70, diagnosed with alopecia, deemed suitable for DPC therapy, and excluded if pregnant. Total RNA was extracted from unfractionated whole blood that had been collected in Tempus Blood RNA tubes. The germline V gene provides CDR1 SGHDT and CDR2 YYEEEE. Taken from cysteine to phenylalanine, the CDR3 has 12 residues. The CDR3 DNA has 36 bases and is translated from base 1. To prepare the library, RACE was applied. Sequenced using a NextSeq 500. Library preparation attached unique molecular identifiers to individual cDNA molecules for quantitative, reproducible TCR counting. From each blood RNA sample, both TCR alpha and TCR beta chains were sequenced. The source study handled its data this way. A median of approximately 96,000 TCRs per sample was observed, with a range of about 20,000 to 750,000. V, J and CDR3 annotation of the TCR reads was performed with the Decombinator software suite. To make PS versus PT1 abundance plots, every sample was subsampled to the same number of TCRs (28,000). Expanded TCRs were defined as absent before sensitization and observed at least eight times at the 2-week time point. TCRdb redid the processing of the public reads, applying fastp at Q25 and MiXCR, and retained in-frame beta chains. Rows matching on CDR3 protein sequence are summarized as one entry with the most common DNA and genes. These V and J calls derive from TCRdb rather than the authors' analysis. Counted in this sample were fewer than 90,000 distinct CDR3 sequences; approximately 7% of them appeared once. 1% to 1.5% of the sample lies in the top ten.

Note on this clonotype: It has no known antigen specificity. A much more abundant neighbour one base away suggests this may be a read error.

The TCR originated in a woman aged 25 to 39 with alopecia areata. Some clones in this sample may be carry-over from other donors' samples. The rearranged segments are TRBV5-6 and TRBJ2-3; TRBD2 is perhaps the D gene, given 5 matching bases. The input for sequencing was whole blood, taken in connection with sensitization to the hapten diphenylcyclopropenone (DPC). CDR3 sequence: CTSSLSGDTQYF. The DNA is as follows: TGTACCAGCAGCTTGTCGGGGGATACGCAGTATTTT.